One TCR beta chain is described in this entry. Its antigen is not yet known. Per-base quality was not reported, and no clone a single base away is much larger than it. Germline trimming amounts to 4 bases on V and 0 bases on J, with 12 as the count of junction bases outside the gene matches. From its cysteine to its phenylalanine, the CDR3 spans 18 amino acids. Of the read, only the CDR3 DNA is kept; its 54 bases are in frame from base 1. The germline V gene yields SGHTA for CDR1 and FQGTGA for CDR2. The library was generated by 5' RACE. The instrument was an Illumina HiSeq 2500. A second about 6 to 11 cycle PCR used a sample-barcoded 5' primer and a J-beta primer mix. Each TCR beta cDNA molecule received a unique molecular identifier from a template-switch 5' adaptor carrying 12 random nucleotides. Each sample yielded at least 3 million CDR3-containing paired-end reads. First-strand cDNA was synthesized from all RNA with the Mint cDNA synthesis kit, primed by a TRBC-specific oligonucleotide. Following uracil-DNA glycosylase treatment, all cDNA underwent a first 18-cycle PCR with the universal primers M1SS and BC2_uni_R. For the original study's pipeline: Each sample was normalized by randomly selecting 1 million high-quality reads, each carrying a distinct molecular identifier. Instead of being binned into consensus sequences, reads that shared molecular identifiers were thrown out. MiTCR, run with a Q25 quality threshold and the strictest error-elimination algorithm, handled CDR3 identification, clonotype clustering and error correction. Lower-bound total TCR beta diversity was estimated with a nonparametric unseen species model using Euler transformation. TCRdb reran the public reads through fastp at Q25 and MiXCR, keeping productive beta chains. Under each unique CDR3 protein, matching rows form one entry showing the most common genes and DNA. These V and J calls are TCRdb output, not the study's own analysis. This sample comprises hundreds of thousands of distinct CDR3 sequences, about half of them detected only once. The ten largest clones add up to 25% to 35% of the sample.

The donors were about 40 Caucasian individuals from Russia, aged roughly 6 to 90 years, who were systemically healthy. Approximately 9 milliliters of peripheral blood were collected from each donor into EDTA-treated Vacutainer tubes. Ficoll-Paque density-gradient centrifugation was used to isolate PBMCs, with at least 7 million per sample. Total RNA was extracted from PBMCs with Trizol reagent, with at least 5.5 micrograms obtained per sample. For every donor, flow cytometry on a PBMC aliquot measured the percentage of naive CD45RAhigh/CD27high T cells. The data derive from a study of blood T cells in healthy people across ages (dated by TCRdb to the mid-2010s). With regard to the full study: In model experiments, roughly one uniquely barcoded TCR beta cDNA molecule per two T cells was captured by template switching. Age-related changes in TCR beta repertoire diversity were measured in the study by deep sequencing normalized with unique cDNA molecular identifiers. Donors were grouped into four age groups: young (average roughly 17 years), middle-aged (roughly 37), aged (around 60) and long-lived (approximately 75). To avoid experimental bias, donors of different ages were spread randomly across the sequencing lanes. For two donors (one aged 18 to 30 and one aged 80 or older), the study analyzed two additional independent replicas of 1 million unique cDNA reads from the same blood draw. Beyond this particular receptor, the publication reports: As age increased, observed TCR beta diversity per million T cells dropped in a roughly linear way, and a significant reduction was already evident by age 40. Estimates of total diversity from one million sequenced T cells were regarded as lower bounds and underestimates. Compared with the aged group, more naive CD4+ T cells, fewer expanded clones and increased TCR diversity were shown by the long-lived group, suggesting age selection. The percentage of naive T cells measured by flow cytometry correlated strongly with observed TCR beta diversity. Because donor CMV infection status was unknown, age-related changes in expanded clonotypes were potentially confounded. Because profiling used bulk unsorted PBMCs, naive and antigen-experienced compartments could not be compared conclusively.

The rearranged segments are TRBV7-3 and TRBJ2-3, with 8 middle bases fitting TRBD2. Sequenced material: blood. This receptor was obtained from a woman aged 55-69 years in good health. Here the CDR3 is given as CASSSLSLSGRSTDTQYF. The base sequence is TGTGCCAGCAGCTCCTTAAGCCTAAGCGGGAGAAGCACAGATACGCAGTATTTT.